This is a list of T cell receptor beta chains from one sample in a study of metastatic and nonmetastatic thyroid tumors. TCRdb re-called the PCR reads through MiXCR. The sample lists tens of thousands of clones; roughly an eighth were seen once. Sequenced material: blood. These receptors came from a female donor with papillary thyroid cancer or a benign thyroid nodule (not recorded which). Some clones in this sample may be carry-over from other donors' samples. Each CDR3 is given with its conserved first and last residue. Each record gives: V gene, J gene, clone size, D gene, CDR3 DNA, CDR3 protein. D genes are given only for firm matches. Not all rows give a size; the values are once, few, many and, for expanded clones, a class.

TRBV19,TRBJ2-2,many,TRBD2,TGTGCCAGTAGTGATATAGCGGGAGGGCCCGTCGGGGAGCTGTTTTTT,CASSDIAGGPVGELFF
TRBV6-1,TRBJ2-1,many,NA,TGTGCTTCGTACAATGGCGGATCAATTTACAATGAGCAGTTCTTC,CASYNGGSIYNEQFF
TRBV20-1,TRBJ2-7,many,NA,TGCAGTGCCAGCAGAGAAATCACCTACGAGCAGTACTTC,CSASREITYEQYF
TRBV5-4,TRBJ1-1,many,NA,TGTGCCAGCAGCGCCAGGGAAGGGAGGACTGAAGCTTTCTTT,CASSAREGRTEAFF
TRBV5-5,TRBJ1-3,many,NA,TGTGCCAGCAGCCCGGACGCAACCTATGGAAACACCATATATTTT,CASSPDATYGNTIYF
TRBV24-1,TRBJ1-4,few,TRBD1,TGTGCCACCAGTGATGTGTGGACAGGGGTCGAAAAACTGTTTTTT,CATSDVWTGVEKLFF
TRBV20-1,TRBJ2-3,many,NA,TGCAGTGCTACCTCTCGGGGGAATACGCAGTATTTT,CSATSRGNTQYF
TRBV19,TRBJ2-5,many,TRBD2,TGTGCCAGTAGTGAACCGGGGACTAGAGAGACCCAGTACTTC,CASSEPGTRETQYF
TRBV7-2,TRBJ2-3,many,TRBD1,TGTGCCAGCAGCTTAGACCAGGGGGCGGATACGCAGTATTTT,CASSLDQGADTQYF
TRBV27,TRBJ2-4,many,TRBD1,TGTGCCAGCCGCCGGGACAGGGCCAACATTCAGTACTTC,CASRRDRANIQYF
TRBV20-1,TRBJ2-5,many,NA,TGCAGTGCAACTCGGATAGTAGGGGAGACCCAGTACTTC,CSATRIVGETQYF
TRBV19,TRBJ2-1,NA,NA,TGTGCCAGTAGTATAGGTGGGTTCCGCTCGTATGAGCAGTTCTTC,CASSIGGFRSYEQFF
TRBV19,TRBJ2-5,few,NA,TGTGCCAGTATGGTAGCGGTAGGGCCGGGTGAGACCCAGTACTTC,CASMVAVGPGETQYF
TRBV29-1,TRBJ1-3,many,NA,TGCAGCGTTGAGGTCCCCGGAAACACCATATATTTT,CSVEVPGNTIYF
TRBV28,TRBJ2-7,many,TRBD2,TGTGCCAACAGCTCATGGGAGGGGACTTCCAGTTACGAGCAGTACTTC,CANSSWEGTSSYEQYF
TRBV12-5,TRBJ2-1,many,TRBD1,TGTGCTAGTGGTTTGAAAATACCCTTTCAGACAGGGCTCTCCTACAATGAGCAGTTCTTC,CASGLKIPFQTGLSYNEQFF
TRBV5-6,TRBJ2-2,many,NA,TGTGCCAGCAGCCGCGGCCTTATGGACACCGGGGAGCTGTTTTTT,CASSRGLMDTGELFF
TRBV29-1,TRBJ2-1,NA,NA,TGCGGCGTATTCCGTGCTGAGCAGTTCTTC,CGVFRAEQFF
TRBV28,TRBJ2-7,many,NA,TGTGCCACCGCGGACTACGAGCAGTACTTC,CATADYEQYF
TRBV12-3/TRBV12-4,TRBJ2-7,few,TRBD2,TGTGCCAGCATTCTTGGGGCGGGGGTCGGCGAGCAGTACTTC,CASILGAGVGEQYF
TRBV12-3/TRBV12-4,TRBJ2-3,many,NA,TGTGCCAGCAATACCCCAGGGTCCCCTAGCACAGATACGCAGTATTTT,CASNTPGSPSTDTQYF
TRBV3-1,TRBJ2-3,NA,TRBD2,TGTGCCAGCAGCCGCTGCCTGAGCGGGAGTTCCACAGATACGCAGTATTTT,CASSRCLSGSSTDTQYF